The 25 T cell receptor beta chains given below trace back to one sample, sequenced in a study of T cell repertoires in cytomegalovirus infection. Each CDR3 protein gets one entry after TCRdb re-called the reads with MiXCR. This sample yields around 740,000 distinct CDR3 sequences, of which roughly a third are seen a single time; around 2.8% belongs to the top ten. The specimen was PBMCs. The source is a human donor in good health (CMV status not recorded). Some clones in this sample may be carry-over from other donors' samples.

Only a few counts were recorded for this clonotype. DNA for the CDR3: TGTGCCAGCAGTTACAAACCTAACTATGGCTACACCTTC. Translated: CASSYKPNYGYTF. This rearrangement joins TRBV6-5 to TRBJ1-2, with D uncertain. Germline CDR1 MNHEY, CDR2 SVGAGI. This CDR3 spans 13 amino acids. V shed 2 bases and J shed 0 bases, with 4 bases lying between them.

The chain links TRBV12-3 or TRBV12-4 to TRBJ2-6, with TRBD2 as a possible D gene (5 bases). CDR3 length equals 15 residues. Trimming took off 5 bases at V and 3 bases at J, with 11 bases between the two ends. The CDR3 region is CASSRPRGGANVLTF. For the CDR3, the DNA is TGTGCCAGCAGTCGCCCCCGGGGTGGGGCCAACGTCCTGACTTTC.

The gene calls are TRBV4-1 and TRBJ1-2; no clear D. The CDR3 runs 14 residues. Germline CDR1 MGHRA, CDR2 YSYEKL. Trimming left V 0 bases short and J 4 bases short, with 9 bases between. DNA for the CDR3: TGCGCCAGCAGCCAAGAAAGCAGGTCCTATGGCTACACCTTC. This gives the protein CASSQESRSYGYTF.

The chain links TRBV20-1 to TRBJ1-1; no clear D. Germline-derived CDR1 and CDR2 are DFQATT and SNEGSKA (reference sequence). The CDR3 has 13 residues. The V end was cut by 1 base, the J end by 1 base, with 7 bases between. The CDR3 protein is CSARGPGNTEAFF. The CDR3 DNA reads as TGCAGTGCTAGAGGCCCCGGGAACACTGAAGCTTTCTTT.

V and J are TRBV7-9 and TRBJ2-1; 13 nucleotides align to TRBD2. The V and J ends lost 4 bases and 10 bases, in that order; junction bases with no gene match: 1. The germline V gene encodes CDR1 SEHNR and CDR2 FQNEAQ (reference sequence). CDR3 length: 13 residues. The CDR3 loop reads CASSSGLAGEQFF. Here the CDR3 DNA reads TGTGCCAGCAGCTCGGGACTAGCGGGGGAGCAGTTCTTC. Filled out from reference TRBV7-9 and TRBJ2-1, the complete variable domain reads DTGVSQNPRHKITKRGQNVTFRCDPISEHNRLYWYRQTLGQGPEFLTYFQNEAQLEKSRLLSDRFSAERPKGSFSTLEIQRTEQGDSAMYLCASSSGLAGEQFFGPGTRLTVL.

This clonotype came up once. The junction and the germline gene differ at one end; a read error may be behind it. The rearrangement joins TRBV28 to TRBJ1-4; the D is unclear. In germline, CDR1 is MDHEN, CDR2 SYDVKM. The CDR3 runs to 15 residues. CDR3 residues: CASRPRVSGSEKMFF. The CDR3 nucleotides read TGTGCCAGCAGGCCCCGGGTGAGCGGGAGTGAAAAAATGTTTTTT.

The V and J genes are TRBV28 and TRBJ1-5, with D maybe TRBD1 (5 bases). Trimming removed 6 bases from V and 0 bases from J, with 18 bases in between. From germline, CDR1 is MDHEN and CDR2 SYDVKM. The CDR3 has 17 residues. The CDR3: CASSSALGHYSNQPQHF. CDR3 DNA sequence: TGTGCCAGCAGCTCTGCCCTCGGACATTATAGCAATCAGCCCCAGCATTTT.

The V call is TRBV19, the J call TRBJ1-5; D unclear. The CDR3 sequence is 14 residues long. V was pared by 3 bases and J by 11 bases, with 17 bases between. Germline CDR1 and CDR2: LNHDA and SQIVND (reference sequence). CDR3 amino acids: CASSISGGEQTQHF. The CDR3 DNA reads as TGTGCCAGTAGTATCTCGGGCGGGGAACAGACCCAGCATTTT.

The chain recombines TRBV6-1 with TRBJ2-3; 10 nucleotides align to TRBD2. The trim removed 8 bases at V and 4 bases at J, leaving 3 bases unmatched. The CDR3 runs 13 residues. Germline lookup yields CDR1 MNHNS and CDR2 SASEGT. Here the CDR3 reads CASRTSGADTQYF. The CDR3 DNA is TGTGCCAGCCGGACTAGCGGCGCAGATACGCAGTATTTT.

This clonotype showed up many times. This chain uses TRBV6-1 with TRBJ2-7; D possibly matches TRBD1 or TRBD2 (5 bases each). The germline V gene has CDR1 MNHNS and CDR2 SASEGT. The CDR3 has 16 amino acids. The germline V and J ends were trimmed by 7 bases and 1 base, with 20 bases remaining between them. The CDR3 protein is CASNLEGRLKSYEQYF. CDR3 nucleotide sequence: TGTGCCAGCAACCTAGAGGGACGGCTAAAGTCCTACGAGCAGTACTTC.

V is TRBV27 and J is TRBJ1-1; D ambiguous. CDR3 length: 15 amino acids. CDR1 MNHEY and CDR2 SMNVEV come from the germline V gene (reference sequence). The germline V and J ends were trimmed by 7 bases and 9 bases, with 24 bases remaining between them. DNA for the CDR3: TGTGCCAGCACTCCCCAGGCGACCTTGGGTGTGAAAGCTTTCTTT. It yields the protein CASTPQATLGVKAFF.

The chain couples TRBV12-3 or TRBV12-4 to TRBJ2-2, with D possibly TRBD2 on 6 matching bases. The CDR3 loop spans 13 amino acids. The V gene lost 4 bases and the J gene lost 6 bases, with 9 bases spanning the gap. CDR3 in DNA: TGTGCCAGCAGTTCCACTAGCTCCGGGGAGCTGTTTTTT. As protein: CASSSTSSGELFF.

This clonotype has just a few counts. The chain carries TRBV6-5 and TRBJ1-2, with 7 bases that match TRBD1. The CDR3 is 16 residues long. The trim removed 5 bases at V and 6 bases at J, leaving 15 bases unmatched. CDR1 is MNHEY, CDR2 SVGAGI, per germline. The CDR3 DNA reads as TGTGCCAGCAGTCGTCTTACCCTGACAGGGCCCCATGGCTACACCTTC. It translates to CASSRLTLTGPHGYTF.

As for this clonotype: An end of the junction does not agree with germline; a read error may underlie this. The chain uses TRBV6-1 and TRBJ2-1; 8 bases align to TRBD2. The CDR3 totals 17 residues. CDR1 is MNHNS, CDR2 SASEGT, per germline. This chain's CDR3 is CASSNGGVAGTYNEQSF. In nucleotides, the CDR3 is TGTGCCAGCAGCAACGGGGGGGTAGCGGGAACCTACAATGAGCAGTCCTTC.

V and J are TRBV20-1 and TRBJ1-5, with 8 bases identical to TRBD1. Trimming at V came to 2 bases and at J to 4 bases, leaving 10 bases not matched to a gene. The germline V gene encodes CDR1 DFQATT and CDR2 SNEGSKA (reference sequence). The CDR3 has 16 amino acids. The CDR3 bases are TGCAGTGCTAGACCTAAGGGGACAGGCCGAAATCAGCCCCAGCATTTT. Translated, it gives CSARPKGTGRNQPQHF.

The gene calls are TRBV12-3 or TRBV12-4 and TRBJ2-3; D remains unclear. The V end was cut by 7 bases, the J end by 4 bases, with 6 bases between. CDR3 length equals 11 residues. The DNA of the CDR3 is TGTGCCAGCATGGTGGCAGATACGCAGTATTTT. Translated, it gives CASMVADTQYF.

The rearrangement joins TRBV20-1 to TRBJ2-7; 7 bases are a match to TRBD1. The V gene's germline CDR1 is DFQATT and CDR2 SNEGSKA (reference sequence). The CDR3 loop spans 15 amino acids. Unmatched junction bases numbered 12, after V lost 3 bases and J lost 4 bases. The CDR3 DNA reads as TGCAGTGCTAGTCTCCGGGACAGAACTATTTACGAGCAGTACTTC. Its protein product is CSASLRDRTIYEQYF.

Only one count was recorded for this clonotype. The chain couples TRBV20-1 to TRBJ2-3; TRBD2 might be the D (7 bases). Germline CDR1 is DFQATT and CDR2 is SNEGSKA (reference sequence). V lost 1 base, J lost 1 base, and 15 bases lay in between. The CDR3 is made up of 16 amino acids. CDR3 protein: CSARATGREGTDTQYF. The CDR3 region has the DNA TGCAGTGCTAGAGCCACAGGGAGGGAGGGCACAGATACGCAGTATTTT.

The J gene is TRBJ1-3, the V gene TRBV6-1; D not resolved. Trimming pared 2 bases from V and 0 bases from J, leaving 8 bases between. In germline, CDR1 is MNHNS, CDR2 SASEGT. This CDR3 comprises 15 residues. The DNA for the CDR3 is TGTGCCAGCAGTGAATGGACCAGCTCTGGAAACACCATATATTTT. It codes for CASSEWTSSGNTIYF.

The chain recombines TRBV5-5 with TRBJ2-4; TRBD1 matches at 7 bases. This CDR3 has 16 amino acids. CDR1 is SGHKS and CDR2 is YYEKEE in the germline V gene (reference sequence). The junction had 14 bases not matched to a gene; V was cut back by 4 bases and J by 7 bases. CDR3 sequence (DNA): TGTGCCAGCAGCCCGTCCCTGACAGGGACGTGGAACATTCAGTACTTC. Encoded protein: CASSPSLTGTWNIQYF.

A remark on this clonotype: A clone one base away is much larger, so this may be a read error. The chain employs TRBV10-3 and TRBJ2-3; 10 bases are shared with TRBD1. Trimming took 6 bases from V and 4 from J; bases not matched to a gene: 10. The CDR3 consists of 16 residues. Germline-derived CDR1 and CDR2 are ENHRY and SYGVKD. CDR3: CAISPPPGQGPDTQYF. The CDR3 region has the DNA TGTGCCATCAGCCCCCCCCCGGGACAGGGGCCAGATACGCAGTATTTT.

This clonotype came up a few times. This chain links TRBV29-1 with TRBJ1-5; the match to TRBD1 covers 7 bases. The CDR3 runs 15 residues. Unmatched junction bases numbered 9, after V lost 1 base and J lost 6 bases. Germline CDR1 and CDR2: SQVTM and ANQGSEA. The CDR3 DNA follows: TGCAGCGTTGAAGGGGAAGGGGGCGAAGGTCAGCCCCAGCATTTT. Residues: CSVEGEGGEGQPQHF.

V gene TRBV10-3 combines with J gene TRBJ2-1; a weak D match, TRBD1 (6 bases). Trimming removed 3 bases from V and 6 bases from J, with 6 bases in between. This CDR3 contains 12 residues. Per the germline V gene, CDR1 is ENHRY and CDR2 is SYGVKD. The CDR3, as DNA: TGTGCCATCAGTGAAGGGGGCAATGAGCAGTTCTTC. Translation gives CAISEGGNEQFF.

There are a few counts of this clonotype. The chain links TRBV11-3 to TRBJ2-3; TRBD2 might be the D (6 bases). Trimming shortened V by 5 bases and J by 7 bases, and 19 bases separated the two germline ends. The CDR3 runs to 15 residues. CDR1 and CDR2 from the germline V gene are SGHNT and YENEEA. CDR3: CASSPGPGAKNTQYF. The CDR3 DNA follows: TGTGCCAGCAGCCCCGGGCCGGGAGCTAAGAATACGCAGTATTTT.

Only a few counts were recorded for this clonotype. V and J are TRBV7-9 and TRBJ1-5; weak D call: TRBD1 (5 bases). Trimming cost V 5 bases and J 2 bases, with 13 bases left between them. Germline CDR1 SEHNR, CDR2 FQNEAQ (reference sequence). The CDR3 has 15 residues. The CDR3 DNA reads TGTGCCAGCAGCGAAACGGGGGAAGGCAATCAGCCCCAGCATTTT. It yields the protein CASSETGEGNQPQHF.